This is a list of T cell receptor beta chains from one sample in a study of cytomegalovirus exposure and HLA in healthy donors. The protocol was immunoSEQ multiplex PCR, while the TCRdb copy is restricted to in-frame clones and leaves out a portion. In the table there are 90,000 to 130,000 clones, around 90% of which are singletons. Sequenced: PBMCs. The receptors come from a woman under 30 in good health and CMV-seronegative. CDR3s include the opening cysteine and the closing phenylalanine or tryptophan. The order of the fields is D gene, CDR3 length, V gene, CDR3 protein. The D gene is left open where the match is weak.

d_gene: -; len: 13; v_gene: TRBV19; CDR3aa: CASSPDNSYEQYF
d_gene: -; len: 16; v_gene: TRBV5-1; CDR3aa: CASSLTGLISGNTIYF
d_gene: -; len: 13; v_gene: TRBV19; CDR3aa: CASTQIADYGYTF
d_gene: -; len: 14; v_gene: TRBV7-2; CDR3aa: CASSSDSTFYGYTF
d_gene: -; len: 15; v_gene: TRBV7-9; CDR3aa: CASSSTFTGGYEQYF
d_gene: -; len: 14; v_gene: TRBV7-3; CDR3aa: CASSGPGSTDTQYF
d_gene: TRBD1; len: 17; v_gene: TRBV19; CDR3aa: CASSYEHGQGPGETQYF
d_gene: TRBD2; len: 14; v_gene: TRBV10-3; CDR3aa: CAIGASGGAEVGYF
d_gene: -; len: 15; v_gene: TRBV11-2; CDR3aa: CASRPGGGTREKLFF
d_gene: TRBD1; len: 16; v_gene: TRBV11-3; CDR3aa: CASSLHTGAKPYEQYF
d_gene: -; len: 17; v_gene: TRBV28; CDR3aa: CASSFPDLATIGSGYTF
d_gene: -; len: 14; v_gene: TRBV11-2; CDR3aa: CASSTTELTDTQYF
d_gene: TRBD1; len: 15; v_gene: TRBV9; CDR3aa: CASSLEGQGDQPQHF
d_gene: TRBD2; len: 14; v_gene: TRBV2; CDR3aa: CASRSGGTTGELFF
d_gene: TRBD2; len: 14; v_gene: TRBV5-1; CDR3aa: CASSTSGNYNEQFF
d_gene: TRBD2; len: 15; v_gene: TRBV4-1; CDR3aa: CASSPLGGGTDTQYF
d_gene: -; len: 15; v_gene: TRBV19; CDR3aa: CASSISALNTGELFF
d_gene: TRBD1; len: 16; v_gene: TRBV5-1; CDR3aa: CASSPNAGGGVAEAFF
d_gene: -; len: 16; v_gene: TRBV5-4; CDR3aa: CASSSRQDLTRETQYF
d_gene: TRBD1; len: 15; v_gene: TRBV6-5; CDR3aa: CASSSLVGQGDGYTF
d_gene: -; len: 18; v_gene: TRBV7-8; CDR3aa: CASSLKRLIHHSGNTIYF
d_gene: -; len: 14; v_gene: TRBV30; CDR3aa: CAWTLGQSNQPQHF
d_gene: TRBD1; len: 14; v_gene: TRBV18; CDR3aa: CASSQDRVSYEQYF
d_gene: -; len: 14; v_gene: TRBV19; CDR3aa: CASSRRNLGNTIYF
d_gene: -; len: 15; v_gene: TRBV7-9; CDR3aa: CASSSSTVLNTEAFF
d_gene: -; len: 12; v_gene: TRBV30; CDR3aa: CAWSAGIGELFF
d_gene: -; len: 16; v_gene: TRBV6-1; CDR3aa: CASSEGGGQSYNEQFF
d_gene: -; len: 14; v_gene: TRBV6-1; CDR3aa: CASSLRGGGDEAFF
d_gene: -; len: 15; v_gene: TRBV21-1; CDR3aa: CASSNTTPGTRKQYF
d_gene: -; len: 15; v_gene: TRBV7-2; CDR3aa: CASSPSQGFSGELFF
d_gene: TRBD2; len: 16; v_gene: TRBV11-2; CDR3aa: CASSLGLAVTTDTQYF
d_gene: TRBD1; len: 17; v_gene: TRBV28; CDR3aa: CASSTDTGDISYNEQFF
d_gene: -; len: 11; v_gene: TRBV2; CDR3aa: CAFEGEETQYF
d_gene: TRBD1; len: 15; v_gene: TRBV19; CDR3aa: CASSDRDRGRYEQYF
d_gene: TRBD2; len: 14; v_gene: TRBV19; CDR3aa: CASSPETGGYEQYF
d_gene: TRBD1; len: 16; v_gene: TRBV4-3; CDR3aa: CASSQDGQGAYNEQFF
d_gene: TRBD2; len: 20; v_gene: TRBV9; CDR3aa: CASSFSLRTSGGPPRYEQFF
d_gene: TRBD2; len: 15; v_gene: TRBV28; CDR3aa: CASLTGTRNFNEQFF
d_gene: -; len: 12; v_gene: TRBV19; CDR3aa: CAKNRDTKGAFF
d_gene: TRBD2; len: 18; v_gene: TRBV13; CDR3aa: CASSGQTSGRSSIYEQYF
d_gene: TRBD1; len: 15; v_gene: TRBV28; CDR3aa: CASSPWDRGGNGYTF